This is a list of T cell receptor beta chains from one sample in a study of T cell repertoires in cytomegalovirus infection. TCRdb re-called the reads through MiXCR, storing one row per CDR3 protein. The repertoire holds tens of thousands of distinct CDR3 sequences, over 3.5% seen once, with 22% in the top ten. Sequenced: PBMCs. These receptors came from a human donor in good health (CMV status not recorded). Some clones in this sample may be carry-over from other donors' samples. CDR3s include the opening cysteine and the closing phenylalanine or tryptophan. A D gene is named only where the DNA matches it firmly. Size is stated for part of the rows, as once, few or many counts, or as a class when the clone is expanded.

size	V	J	D	length	CDR3	DNA
many	TRBV7-3	TRBJ2-5	NA	13	CASSPKGGETQYF	TGTGCCAGCAGCCCCAAAGGTGGGGAGACCCAGTACTTC
many	TRBV28	TRBJ2-2	TRBD1	14	CASSLSGGNGELFF	TGTGCCAGCAGTTTATCAGGGGGCAACGGGGAGCTGTTTTTT
many	TRBV10-3	TRBJ1-1	NA	14	CAISAGPRNTEAFF	TGTGCCATCAGCGCGGGCCCAAGAAACACTGAAGCTTTCTTT
many	TRBV7-2	TRBJ2-3	TRBD2	18	CASSWGTSKVLSTDTQYF	TGTGCCAGCAGCTGGGGGACTAGCAAGGTTTTAAGCACAGATACGCAGTATTTT
many	TRBV7-2	TRBJ1-5	NA	13	CASSLAQSQPQHF	TGTGCCAGCAGCTTAGCACAGAGTCAGCCCCAGCATTTT
NA	TRBV28	TRBJ1-4	NA	12	CANHGVNEKLFF	TGTGCCAACCATGGGGTTAATGAAAAACTGTTTTTT
few	TRBV4-3	TRBJ1-6	NA	14	CASSQGFPQSPLHF	TGCGCCAGCAGCCAAGGATTCCCGCAGTCACCCCTCCACTTT
many	TRBV4-1	TRBJ1-6	NA	13	CASSQILNSPLHF	TGCGCCAGCAGCCAAATCTTGAATTCACCCCTCCACTTT
many	TRBV7-2	TRBJ1-2	NA	13	CASSFREGGGYTF	TGTGCCAGCAGCTTTCGGGAGGGCGGAGGCTACACCTTC
many	TRBV28	TRBJ2-7	TRBD1	15	CASSSGQGRMDEQYF	TGTGCCAGCAGTTCCGGACAGGGCCGAATGGACGAGCAGTACTTC
many	TRBV28	TRBJ2-5	NA	12	CASSFSRETQYF	TGTGCCAGCAGTTTTTCCCGGGAGACCCAGTACTTC
many	TRBV7-2	TRBJ2-4	NA	19	CASSLPSWGAEGAKNIQYF	TGTGCCAGCAGCCTCCCAAGCTGGGGAGCTGAGGGGGCCAAAAACATTCAGTACTTC
many	TRBV7-2	TRBJ2-7	NA	15	CASSSQGGGPYEQYF	TGTGCCAGCAGCTCTCAGGGGGGGGGCCCCTACGAGCAGTACTTC
many	TRBV29-1	TRBJ1-1	NA	12	CSLTTPASEAFF	TGCAGCTTGACTACTCCCGCCTCTGAAGCTTTCTTT
NA	TRBV29-1	TRBJ2-5	NA	12	CSVELEGETQYF	TGCAGCGTTGAATTGGAGGGAGAGACCCAGTACTTC
NA	TRBV7-2	TRBJ2-7	TRBD2	16	CASSLLAVAPLYEQYF	TGTGCCAGCAGCCTTCTAGCGGTGGCCCCCCTCTACGAGCAGTACTTC
many	TRBV7-8	TRBJ1-1	NA	15	CASSPGQIMNTEAFF	TGTGCCAGCAGCCCAGGACAGATCATGAACACTGAAGCTTTCTTT
many	TRBV10-2	TRBJ2-2	TRBD1	15	CASNRDRENTGELFF	TGCGCCAGCAATAGGGACAGGGAAAACACCGGGGAGCTGTTTTTT
many	TRBV7-2	TRBJ2-5	NA	14	CASSFFYGKETQYF	TGTGCCAGCAGCTTCTTCTATGGGAAAGAGACCCAGTACTTC
NA	TRBV14	TRBJ1-2	NA	15	CASSQDTGLSYGYTF	TGTGCCAGCAGCCAAGATACGGGACTCAGCTATGGCTACACCTTC
many	TRBV29-1	TRBJ1-1	NA	12	CSVDLLNTEAFF	TGCAGCGTTGATCTCCTGAACACTGAAGCTTTCTTT
many	TRBV7-2	TRBJ2-7	NA	16	CASSLEPTRGVDEQYF	TGTGCCAGCAGCTTAGAGCCCACGCGGGGAGTCGACGAGCAGTACTTC
many	TRBV11-1	TRBJ2-7	NA	16	CASSLSPNNIVYEQYF	TGTGCCAGCAGCTTATCCCCCAACAACATCGTCTACGAGCAGTACTTC
many	TRBV7-3	TRBJ2-3	TRBD2	14	CASSWGGVTDTQYF	TGTGCCAGCAGCTGGGGGGGGGTCACAGATACGCAGTATTTT
many	TRBV4-2	TRBJ2-3	NA	14	CASSQDEGSDTQYF	TGTGCCAGCAGCCAAGATGAGGGGTCAGATACGCAGTATTTT
many	TRBV6-5	TRBJ1-1	NA	13	CASSYSAGMEAFF	TGTGCCAGCAGTTACTCCGCTGGTATGGAAGCTTTCTTT
many	TRBV7-2	TRBJ1-2	NA	16	CASSLGRGPADYGYTF	TGTGCCAGCAGCCTTGGTCGTGGGCCTGCCGATTATGGCTACACCTTC
many	TRBV7-2	TRBJ1-6	NA	13	CASSLFGNSPLHF	TGTGCCAGCAGCTTATTCGGTAATTCACCCCTCCACTTT
medium-sized	TRBV28	TRBJ2-7	NA	11	CASEDSGEQYF	TGTGCCAGCGAGGATTCGGGCGAGCAGTACTTC
many	TRBV19	TRBJ1-5	NA	15	CASSLTPGSNQPQHF	TGTGCCAGTAGTCTGACCCCGGGGAGCAATCAGCCCCAGCATTTT
many	TRBV7-6	TRBJ1-5	NA	15	CASSAPGGFGQPQHF	TGTGCCAGCAGCGCCCCCGGGGGGTTCGGTCAGCCCCAGCATTTT
many	TRBV7-4	TRBJ1-2	TRBD1	14	CASSLLGTGYGYTF	TGTGCCAGCAGCTTACTCGGGACAGGCTATGGCTACACCTTC
many	TRBV9	TRBJ2-6	TRBD1	18	CASSDRDRLSSGANVLTF	TGTGCCAGCAGCGACCGGGACAGGCTTAGCTCTGGGGCCAACGTCCTGACTTTC
many	TRBV28	TRBJ1-3	NA	18	CASSSPMSVKSSGNTIYF	TGTGCCAGCAGTTCCCCCATGTCGGTGAAGTCCTCTGGAAACACCATATATTTT
many	TRBV20-1	TRBJ2-3	NA	16	CSATTAQGLGEDTQYF	TGCAGTGCTACTACTGCACAGGGTCTCGGTGAAGATACGCAGTATTTT
many	TRBV28	TRBJ2-1	TRBD2	14	CASSLIAGAHEQFF	TGTGCCAGCAGCCTAATAGCGGGAGCGCATGAGCAGTTCTTC
many	TRBV7-2	TRBJ1-6	TRBD1	18	CASSLRGQRDTYNSPLHF	TGTGCCAGCAGCTTAAGGGGACAGCGGGATACCTATAATTCACCCCTCCACTTT
many	TRBV7-2	TRBJ1-2	NA	17	CASSLGFTVKALDGYTF	TGTGCCAGCAGCTTAGGGTTCACGGTAAAGGCGCTCGATGGCTACACCTTC
many	TRBV5-5	TRBJ1-1	NA	11	CASSLVREAFF	TGTGCCAGCAGCTTGGTCCGTGAAGCTTTCTTT
many	TRBV7-3	TRBJ1-1	NA	13	CASSSQQNTEAFF	TGTGCCAGCAGCTCCCAGCAGAACACTGAAGCTTTCTTT
few	TRBV6-2/TRBV6-3	TRBJ2-1	NA	12	CASSSRWNEQFF	TGTGCCAGCAGTTCCCGGTGGAATGAGCAGTTCTTC
many	TRBV5-6	TRBJ2-1	NA	13	CASSLDRRNEQFF	TGTGCCAGCAGCTTGGACAGGCGTAATGAGCAGTTCTTC
many	TRBV11-2	TRBJ2-1	NA	12	CASSLLKGEQFF	TGTGCCAGCAGCTTACTAAAGGGTGAGCAGTTCTTC
many	TRBV12-3/TRBV12-4	TRBJ2-7	NA	14	CASSLGLGSYEQYF	TGTGCCAGCAGCCTGGGGCTAGGGTCCTACGAGCAGTACTTC
many	TRBV19	TRBJ1-5	NA	15	CASSSLTGMNQPQHF	TGTGCCAGTAGTTCCCTCACAGGCATGAATCAGCCCCAGCATTTT
many	TRBV7-2	TRBJ1-3	TRBD1	14	CASSSGQGRNTIYF	TGTGCCAGCAGCAGCGGACAGGGAAGAAACACCATATATTTT
many	TRBV7-2	TRBJ2-6	NA	16	CASSPQRPSGANVLTF	TGTGCCAGCAGCCCCCAGCGGCCCTCTGGGGCCAACGTCCTGACTTTC
many	TRBV11-1	TRBJ1-1	NA	13	CASSLAGTTEAFF	TGTGCCAGCAGCTTAGCGGGGACCACTGAAGCTTTCTTT
many	TRBV14	TRBJ2-1	TRBD2	17	CASSPTIGLAGYNEQFF	TGTGCCAGCAGTCCAACAATTGGACTAGCTGGTTACAATGAGCAGTTCTTC
many	TRBV5-1	TRBJ2-7	TRBD2	17	CASSLGGLADGAYEQYF	TGCGCCAGCAGCTTGGGGGGACTAGCGGACGGGGCCTACGAGCAGTACTTC
many	TRBV7-2	TRBJ1-2	NA	15	CASSLARGRDYGYTF	TGTGCCAGCAGCTTAGCGAGAGGAAGGGACTATGGCTACACCTTC
many	TRBV7-2	TRBJ1-1	TRBD1	13	CASSLVQGTEAFF	TGTGCCAGCAGCTTAGTACAGGGGACTGAAGCTTTCTTT
NA	TRBV7-4	TRBJ2-7	NA	15	CASSLRTPSSYEQYF	TGTGCCAGCAGCCTGAGAACCCCCAGCTCCTACGAGCAGTACTTC
many	TRBV12-3/TRBV12-4	TRBJ2-5	NA	11	CASSWGETQYF	TGTGCCAGCAGTTGGGGGGAGACCCAGTACTTC
many	TRBV19	TRBJ1-3	TRBD1	14	CASRRDRLLNTIYF	TGTGCCAGTAGGAGGGACAGACTACTAAACACCATATATTTT